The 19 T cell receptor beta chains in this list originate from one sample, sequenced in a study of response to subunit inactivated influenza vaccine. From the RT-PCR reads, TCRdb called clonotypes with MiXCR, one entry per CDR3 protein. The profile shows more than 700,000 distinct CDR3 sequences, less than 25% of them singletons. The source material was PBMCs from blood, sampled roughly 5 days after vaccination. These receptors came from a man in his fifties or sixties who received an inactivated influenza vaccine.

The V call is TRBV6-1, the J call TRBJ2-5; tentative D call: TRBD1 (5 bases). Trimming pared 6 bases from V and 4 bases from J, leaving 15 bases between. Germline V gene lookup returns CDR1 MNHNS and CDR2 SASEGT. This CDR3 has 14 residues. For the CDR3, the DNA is TGTGCCAGCAGGGTAGGGGAAGTGGGAGAGACCCAGTACTTC. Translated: CASRVGEVGETQYF.

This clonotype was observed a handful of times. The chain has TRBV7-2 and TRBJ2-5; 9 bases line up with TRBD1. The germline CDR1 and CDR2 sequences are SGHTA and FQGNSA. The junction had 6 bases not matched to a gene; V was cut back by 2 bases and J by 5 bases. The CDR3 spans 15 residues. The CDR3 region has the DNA TGTGCCAGCAGCTTAACGACAGGGGGGTATGAGACCCAGTACTTC. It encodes CASSLTTGGYETQYF.

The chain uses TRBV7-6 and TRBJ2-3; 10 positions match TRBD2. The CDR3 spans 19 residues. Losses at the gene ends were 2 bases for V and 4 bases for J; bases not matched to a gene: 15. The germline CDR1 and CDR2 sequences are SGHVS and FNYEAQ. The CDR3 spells CASSLRAAVLAGVADTQYF. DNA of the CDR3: TGTGCCAGCAGCTTAAGGGCGGCGGTTCTAGCGGGAGTAGCAGATACGCAGTATTTT.

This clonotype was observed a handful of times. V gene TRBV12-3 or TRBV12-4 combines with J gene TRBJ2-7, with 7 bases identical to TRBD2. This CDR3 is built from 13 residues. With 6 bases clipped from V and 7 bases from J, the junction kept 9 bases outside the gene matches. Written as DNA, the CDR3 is TGTGCCAGCAGGGGTGCGGGAGTGGGAGAGCAGTACTTC. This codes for CASRGAGVGEQYF.

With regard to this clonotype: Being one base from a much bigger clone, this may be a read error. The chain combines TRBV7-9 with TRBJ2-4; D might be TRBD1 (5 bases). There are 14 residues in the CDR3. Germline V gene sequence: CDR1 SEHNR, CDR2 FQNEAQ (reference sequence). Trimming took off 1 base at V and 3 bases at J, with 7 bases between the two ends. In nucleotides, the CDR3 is TGTGCCAGCAGCTTAGTCGACAGCAAAAACATTCAGTACTTC. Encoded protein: CASSLVDSKNIQYF.

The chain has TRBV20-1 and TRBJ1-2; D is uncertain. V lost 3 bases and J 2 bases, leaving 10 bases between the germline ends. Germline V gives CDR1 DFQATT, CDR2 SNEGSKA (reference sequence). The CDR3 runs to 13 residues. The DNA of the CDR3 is TGCAGTGCTAGGGAAGTTGGGAACTATGGCTACACCTTC. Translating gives CSAREVGNYGYTF.

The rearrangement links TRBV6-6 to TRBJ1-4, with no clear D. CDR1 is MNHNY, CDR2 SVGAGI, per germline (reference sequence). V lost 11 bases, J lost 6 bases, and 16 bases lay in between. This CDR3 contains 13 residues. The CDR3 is CAARAGSYEKLFF. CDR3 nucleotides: TGTGCCGCGCGCGCGGGGAGCTATGAAAAACTGTTTTTT.

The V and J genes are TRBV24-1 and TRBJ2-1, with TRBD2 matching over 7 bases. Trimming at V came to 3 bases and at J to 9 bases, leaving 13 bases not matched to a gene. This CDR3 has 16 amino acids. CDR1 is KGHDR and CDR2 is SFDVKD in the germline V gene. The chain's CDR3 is CATSDRVKREGVEQFF. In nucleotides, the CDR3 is TGTGCCACCAGTGATAGGGTTAAGCGGGAAGGGGTTGAGCAGTTCTTC.

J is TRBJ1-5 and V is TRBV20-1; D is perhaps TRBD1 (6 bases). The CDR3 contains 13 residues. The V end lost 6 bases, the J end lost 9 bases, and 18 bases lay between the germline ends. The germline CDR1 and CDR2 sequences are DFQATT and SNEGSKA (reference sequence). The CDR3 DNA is TGCAGTGCGACCCAGGAGGGGGGGCCGCCCCAGCATTTT. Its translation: CSATQEGGPPQHF.

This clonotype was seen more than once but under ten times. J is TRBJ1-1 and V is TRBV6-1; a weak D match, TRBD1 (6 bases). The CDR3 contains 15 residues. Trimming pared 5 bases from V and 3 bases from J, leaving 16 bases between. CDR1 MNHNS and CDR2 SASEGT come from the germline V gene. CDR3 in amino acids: CASSPWGGAHTEAFF. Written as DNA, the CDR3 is TGTGCCAGCAGTCCTTGGGGGGGCGCGCACACTGAAGCTTTCTTT.

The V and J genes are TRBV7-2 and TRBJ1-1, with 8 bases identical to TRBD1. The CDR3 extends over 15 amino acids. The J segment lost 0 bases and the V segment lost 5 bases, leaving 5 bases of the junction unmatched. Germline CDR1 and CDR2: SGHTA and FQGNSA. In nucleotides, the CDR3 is TGTGCCAGCAGCCTACCGACAGGGGTGAACACTGAAGCTTTCTTT. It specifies CASSLPTGVNTEAFF.

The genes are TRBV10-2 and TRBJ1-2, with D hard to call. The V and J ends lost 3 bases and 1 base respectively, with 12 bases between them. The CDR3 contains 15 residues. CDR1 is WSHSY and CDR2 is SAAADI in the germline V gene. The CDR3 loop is CASSDPGRGNYGYTF. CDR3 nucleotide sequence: TGCGCCAGCAGTGACCCAGGACGGGGTAACTATGGCTACACCTTC.

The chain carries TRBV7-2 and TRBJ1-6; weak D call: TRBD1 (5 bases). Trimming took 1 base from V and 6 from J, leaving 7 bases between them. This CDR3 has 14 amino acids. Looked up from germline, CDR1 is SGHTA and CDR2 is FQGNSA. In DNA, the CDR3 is TGTGCCAGCAGCTTAGACAGGAGTAATTCACCCCTCCACTTT. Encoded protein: CASSLDRSNSPLHF.

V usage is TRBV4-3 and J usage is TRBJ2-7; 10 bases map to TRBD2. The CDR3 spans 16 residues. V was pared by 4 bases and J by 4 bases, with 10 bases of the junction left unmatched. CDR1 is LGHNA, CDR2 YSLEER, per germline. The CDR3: CASSPTGLAGVYEQYF. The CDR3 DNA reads TGCGCCAGCAGCCCAACGGGGCTAGCGGGAGTATACGAGCAGTACTTC.

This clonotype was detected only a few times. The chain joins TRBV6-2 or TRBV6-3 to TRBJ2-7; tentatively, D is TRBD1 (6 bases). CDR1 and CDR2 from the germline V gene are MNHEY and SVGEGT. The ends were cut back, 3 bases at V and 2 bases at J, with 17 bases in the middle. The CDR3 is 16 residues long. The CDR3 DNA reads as TGTGCCAGCAGTTATTACGACAAGAAGGGGGCCTACGAGCAGTACTTC. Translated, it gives CASSYYDKKGAYEQYF.

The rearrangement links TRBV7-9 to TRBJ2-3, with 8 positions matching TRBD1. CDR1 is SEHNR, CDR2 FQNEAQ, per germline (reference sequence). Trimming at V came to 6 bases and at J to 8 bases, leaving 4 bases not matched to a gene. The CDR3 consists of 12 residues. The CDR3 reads CASSMTGVTQYF. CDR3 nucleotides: TGTGCCAGCAGTATGACAGGGGTTACGCAGTATTTT.

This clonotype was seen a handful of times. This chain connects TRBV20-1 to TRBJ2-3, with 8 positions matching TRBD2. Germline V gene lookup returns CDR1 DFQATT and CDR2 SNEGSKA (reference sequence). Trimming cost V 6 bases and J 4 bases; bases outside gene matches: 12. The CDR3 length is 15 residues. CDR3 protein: CSAHPGGLGADTQYF. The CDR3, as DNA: TGCAGTGCCCACCCTGGGGGACTAGGTGCAGATACGCAGTATTTT.

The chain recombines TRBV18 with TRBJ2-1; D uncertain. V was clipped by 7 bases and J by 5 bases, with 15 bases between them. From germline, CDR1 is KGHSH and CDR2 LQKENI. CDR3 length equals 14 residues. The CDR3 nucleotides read TGTGCCAGCTTACGACGGAGCATAGACAATGAGCAGTTCTTC. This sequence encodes CASLRRSIDNEQFF.

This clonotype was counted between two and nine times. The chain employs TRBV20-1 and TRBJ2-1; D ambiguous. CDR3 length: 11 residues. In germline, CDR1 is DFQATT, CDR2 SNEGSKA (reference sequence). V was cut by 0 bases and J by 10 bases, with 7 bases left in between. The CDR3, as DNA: TGCAGTGCTAGAGAACTCGTAGAGCAGTTCTTC. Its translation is CSARELVEQFF.